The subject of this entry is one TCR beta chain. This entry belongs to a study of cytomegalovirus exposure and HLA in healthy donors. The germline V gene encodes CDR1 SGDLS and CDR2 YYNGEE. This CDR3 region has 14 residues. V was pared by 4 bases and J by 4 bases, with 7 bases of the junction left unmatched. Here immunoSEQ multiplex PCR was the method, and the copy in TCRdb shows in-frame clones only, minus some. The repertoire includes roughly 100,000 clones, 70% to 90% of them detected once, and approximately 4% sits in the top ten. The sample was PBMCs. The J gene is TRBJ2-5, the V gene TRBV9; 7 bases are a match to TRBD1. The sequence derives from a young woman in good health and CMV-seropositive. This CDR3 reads CASSSTGVAETQYF. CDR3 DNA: TGTGCCAGCAGCAGCACAGGGGTGGCAGAGACCCAGTACTTC.